These 9 T cell receptor beta chains came from one sample sequenced in a study of T cell repertoires in ileal Crohn's disease. Time point meaning: proximal margin of the surgical specimen (macroscopically non-inflamed). Assay used: immunoSEQ multiplex PCR; TCRdb lists only in-frame clones, some missing. The sample lists thousands of clones; roughly 78% were seen once. The sample comprised ileal tissue. Receptors originate from an adult with Crohn's disease.

This clone has only one observation. The J gene is TRBJ1-1, the V gene TRBV28; D is uncertain. V lost 6 bases and J lost 5, with 10 bases in between. CDR3 length equals 12 residues. Germline V gives CDR1 MDHEN, CDR2 SYDVKM. Written as DNA, the CDR3 is TGTGCCAGCAGCCCCCGGTTAACTGAAGCTTTCTTT. Residues: CASSPRLTEAFF.

V and J are TRBV6-5 and TRBJ2-6; D unclear. Trimming shortened V by 8 bases and J by 3 bases, and 8 bases separated the two germline ends. This CDR3 is 13 amino acids long. The germline gives CDR1 MNHEY, CDR2 SVGAGI. The CDR3 DNA reads as TGTGCCAGCCGTATGATTGGGGCCAACGTCCTGACTTTC. This encodes CASRMIGANVLTF.

This clone turned up a few times. The chain couples TRBV6-5 to TRBJ1-4; D remains unclear. CDR1 and CDR2 from the germline V gene are MNHEY and SVGAGI. The CDR3 sequence is 13 residues long. The V end was cut by 5 bases, the J end by 6 bases, with 10 bases between. The CDR3 coding sequence is TGTGCCAGCAGTGAAGTAGTGGATGAAAAACTGTTTTTT. This sequence encodes CASSEVVDEKLFF.

The chain is built from TRBV15 and TRBJ1-5; D possibly corresponds to TRBD1 (6 bases). Germline V gene data show CDR1 as LNHNV and CDR2 as YYDKDF (reference sequence). V shed 5 bases and J shed 7 bases, with 12 bases lying between them. This CDR3 has 13 residues. CDR3 in amino acids: CATSPTGRQPQHF. The CDR3 nucleotides read TGTGCCACCAGCCCTACAGGGCGCCAGCCCCAGCATTTT.

The chain recombines TRBV5-8 with TRBJ1-2; TRBD1 matches at 7 bases. The CDR3 sequence is 13 residues long. CDR1 and CDR2 from the germline V gene are SGHTS and YDEGEE. Trimming removed 9 bases from V and 4 bases from J; junction bases left unmatched: 9. The CDR3 reads CAIPDRVSYGYTF. The CDR3, as DNA: TGTGCCATCCCCGACAGGGTGAGCTATGGCTACACCTTC.

The rearrangement joins TRBV15 to TRBJ2-1; weak D call: TRBD2 (7 bases). CDR1 LNHNV and CDR2 YYDKDF come from the germline V gene (reference sequence). The CDR3 runs to 15 residues. Trimming shortened V by 6 bases and J by 4 bases, and 16 bases separated the two germline ends. This CDR3 reads CATRPPGGQYNEQFF. CDR3 nucleotide sequence: TGTGCCACCAGGCCCCCGGGGGGCCAATACAATGAGCAGTTCTTC.

The CDR3 bases are TGTGCCAGCAGCTTAGACAGGGGCTATAATTCACCCCTCCACTTT. This codes for CASSLDRGYNSPLHF. The rearrangement joins TRBV7-9 to TRBJ1-6, with TRBD1 matching 7 bases. In germline, CDR1 is SEHNR, CDR2 FQNEAQ (reference sequence). This CDR3 contains 15 residues. With 1 base clipped from V and 3 bases from J, the junction kept 0 bases outside the gene matches.

With regard to this clone: Other DNA sequences in this sample translate to the same CDR3. This chain connects TRBV7-6 to TRBJ2-5, with D tentatively TRBD2 (6 bases). In germline, CDR1 is SGHVS, CDR2 FNYEAQ. The ends were cut back, 5 bases at V and 2 bases at J, with 9 bases in the middle. The CDR3 sequence is 13 residues long. This CDR3 is CASSLGRQETQYF. CDR3 sequence (DNA): TGTGCCAGCAGCCTAGGGAGGCAAGAGACCCAGTACTTC.

The chain links TRBV5-1 to TRBJ2-1, with 12 bases lining up with TRBD2. The CDR3 contains 18 residues. Trimming at V came to 4 bases and at J to 6 bases, leaving 14 bases not matched to a gene. Germline CDR1 and CDR2: SGHRS and YFSETQ. The CDR3, as DNA: TGCGCCAGCAGCAAGACTAGCGGGAGTATCACTTCCGTCAATGAGCAGTTCTTC. It yields the protein CASSKTSGSITSVNEQFF.